Presented here are 5 T cell receptor beta chains from one specimen sequenced in a study of OX40 agonist ivuxolimab in advanced cancers. TCRdb's copy holds only in-frame clones and misses some; the assay was immunoSEQ multiplex PCR. The table has some 70,000 clones, about nine tenths seen once. Sequences were derived from CD4+ or CD8+ T cells sorted from blood, sampled in a trial of the OX40 agonist ivuxolimab. All receptors derive from an adult with an advanced solid tumor such as melanoma, head and neck, liver or kidney cancer.

This rearrangement joins TRBV30 to TRBJ1-4; D gene unclear. This CDR3 region has 15 residues. The V and J ends lost 2 bases and 0 bases respectively, with 10 bases between them. The germline V gene encodes CDR1 GTSNPN and CDR2 SVGIG (reference sequence). The CDR3 region has the DNA TGTGCCTGGAGTCATAGATCCGCAACTAATGAAAAACTGTTTTTT. Translation gives CAWSHRSATNEKLFF.

This chain connects TRBV15 to TRBJ1-2; tentatively, D is TRBD1 (6 bases). Germline V CDR1 and CDR2: LNHNV, YYDKDF (reference sequence). V dropped 0 bases and J dropped 8 bases, with 10 bases sitting between them. CDR3 size: 13 residues. CDR3 nucleotides: TGTGCCACCAGCAGAGATCTAGGGGGAGGCTACACCTTC. Protein: CATSRDLGGGYTF.

This chain uses TRBV4-1 with TRBJ2-4, with a tentative D call TRBD2 (6 bases). This CDR3 comprises 16 residues. In germline, CDR1 is MGHRA, CDR2 YSYEKL. V was clipped by 1 base and J by 7 bases, with 17 bases between them. This chain's CDR3 is CASSQGGMAGSNIQYF. The CDR3 nucleotides are TGCGCCAGCAGCCAAGGAGGGATGGCGGGGAGTAACATTCAGTACTTC.

The rearrangement uses TRBV5-1 and TRBJ1-6; D possibly corresponds to TRBD1 (6 bases). Germline lookup yields CDR1 SGHRS and CDR2 YFSETQ. V lost 1 base and J 6 bases, leaving 14 bases between the germline ends. This CDR3 is built from 16 residues. As DNA, the CDR3 is TGCGCCAGCAGCTTGCGACCTACAGGGCCTAATTCACCCCTCCACTTT. Its translation is CASSLRPTGPNSPLHF.

The chain carries TRBV5-4 and TRBJ1-6; TRBD1 is a possible D gene (5 bases). The CDR3 covers 17 residues. V was clipped by 3 bases and J by 7 bases, with 20 bases between them. CDR1 is SGHNT, CDR2 YYREEE, per germline (reference sequence). The CDR3 protein is CASSWEGRGRRNSPLHF. The CDR3 DNA reads TGTGCCAGCAGCTGGGAAGGTCGGGGACGGAGGAATTCACCCCTCCACTTT.